This T cell receptor (beta chain) was identified during a study of blood T cell repertoires in COVID-19. Study as a whole: Sample material is recorded as cDNA or gDNA derived from T cells, B-cell-depleted T cells, or PBMCs.

The V gene lost 2 bases and the J gene lost 4 bases, with 11 bases spanning the gap. The CDR3 length is 14 residues. Germline V lookup: CDR1 SGHTA, CDR2 FQGNSA. Clones were read by immunoSEQ multiplex PCR, and TCRdb kept only the in-frame ones, dropping some. The data show 150,000 to 200,000 clones, about 77% seen once. Participants spanned ages about 18 to 90 years and resided in roughly 22 US areas. This clone came up a few times. Material: PBMCs or T cells enriched from blood (not recorded which). The genes are TRBV7-2 and TRBJ1-1; TRBD1 might be the D (6 bases). This receptor was obtained from a woman aged 45-59 years with acute COVID-19. CDR3 loop: CASSLSRGSTEAFF. The CDR3 coding sequence is TGTGCCAGCAGCTTATCCAGGGGTTCCACTGAAGCTTTCTTT.